Each of the 21 T cell receptor beta chains below was sequenced from the same sample in a study of technical replicates of blood from a handful of donors. The method was immunoSEQ multiplex PCR; TCRdb's version includes in-frame clones alone and lacks a portion of them. The table records almost 55,000 clones, about 93% of them present only once. The specimen sequenced was T cells isolated from PBMCs. These receptors were collected from a human donor in good health.

The chain recombines TRBV7-3 with TRBJ2-1; D uncertain. Trimming removed 5 bases from V and 3 bases from J, with 8 bases in between. CDR3 length: 13 residues. Germline lookup yields CDR1 SGHTA and CDR2 FQGTGA. The CDR3 loop reads CASSQSSYNEQFF. In nucleotides, the CDR3 is TGTGCCAGCAGCCAATCCAGCTACAATGAGCAGTTCTTC.

This clone was recorded only once. The chain links TRBV5-4 to TRBJ2-5; D uncertain. The V end lost 0 bases, the J end lost 0 bases, and 9 bases lay between the germline ends. This CDR3 has 15 residues. The V gene's germline CDR1 is SGHNT and CDR2 YYREEE (reference sequence). CDR3 nucleotides: TGTGCCAGCAGCTTGGGGCTGGGCTACCAAGAGACCCAGTACTTC. This translates into CASSLGLGYQETQYF.

This sequence joins TRBV5-1 and TRBJ1-2; 8 nucleotides align to TRBD1. Germline lookup yields CDR1 SGHRS and CDR2 YFSETQ. CDR3 length: 13 residues. The J segment lost 7 bases and the V segment lost 1 base, leaving 3 bases of the junction unmatched. CDR3 nucleotide sequence: TGCGCCAGCAGCTTGACGACAGGGGCTGGCTACACCTTC. As protein: CASSLTTGAGYTF.

This chain uses TRBV11-2 with TRBJ1-2; 7 nucleotides agree with TRBD1. The ends lost 5 bases at V and 5 bases at J; junction bases unmatched: 8. The CDR3 extends over 14 amino acids. Germline V gene data show CDR1 as SGHAT and CDR2 as FQNNGV. The CDR3: CASSLTGQTYGYTF. The CDR3 DNA reads as TGTGCCAGCAGCCTCACGGGACAGACATATGGCTACACCTTC.

The chain is built from TRBV9 and TRBJ1-6; TRBD1 matches at 9 bases. Germline V lookup: CDR1 SGDLS, CDR2 YYNGEE. Losses at the gene ends were 3 bases for V and 8 bases for J; bases not matched to a gene: 9. The CDR3 contains 16 residues. CDR3 sequence reads: CASSGPGQGSYSPLHF. CDR3 sequence (DNA): TGTGCCAGCAGCGGACCGGGACAGGGAAGTTATTCACCCCTCCACTTT.

V gene TRBV11-2 combines with J gene TRBJ1-2, with 9 bases matching TRBD1. CDR1 and CDR2 from the germline V gene are SGHAT and FQNNGV. This CDR3 contains 17 residues. Trimming at V came to 4 bases and at J to 6 bases, leaving 15 bases not matched to a gene. This chain's CDR3 is CASSSYTGGLKPDGYTF. DNA for the CDR3: TGTGCCAGCAGCTCTTATACAGGGGGCTTGAAGCCGGATGGCTACACCTTC.

The rearrangement joins TRBV28 to TRBJ2-7; 9 bases are a match to TRBD1. CDR1 and CDR2 (germline): MDHEN, SYDVKM. The CDR3 runs 15 residues. J gave up 5 bases and V 4 bases, and 9 bases lay outside the gene matches. The CDR3 loop is CASSSPNRGRDEQYF. The CDR3 region has the DNA TGTGCCAGCAGTTCCCCTAACAGGGGGCGGGACGAGCAGTACTTC.

CDR3 nucleotides: TGTGCCAGCTCACCACCGAGTTCGGAGACCCAGTACTTC. It translates to CASSPPSSETQYF. The rearrangement uses TRBV18 and TRBJ2-5; D unclear. The CDR3 length is 13 residues. Germline CDR1 is KGHSH and CDR2 is LQKENI. Trimming cost V 0 bases and J 5 bases, with 7 bases left between them.

The count of this clone is one. The J gene is TRBJ2-5, the V gene TRBV11-2; 8 nucleotides line up with TRBD1. The V gene's germline CDR1 is SGHAT and CDR2 FQNNGV. V shed 1 base, J shed 4 bases, and the junction held 5 bases outside the gene matches. The CDR3 contains 15 residues. This chain's CDR3 is CASSLVQGASETQYF. As DNA, the CDR3 is TGTGCCAGCAGCTTAGTCCAGGGGGCCTCAGAGACCCAGTACTTC.

The chain combines TRBV14 with TRBJ2-5, with TRBD2 as a possible D gene (7 bases). V was cut by 1 base and J by 5 bases, with 14 bases left in between. The V gene's germline CDR1 is SGHDN and CDR2 FVKESK. The CDR3 runs 15 residues. The CDR3 spells CASSQVGGPFETQYF. The DNA of the CDR3 is TGTGCCAGCAGCCAAGTCGGGGGGCCATTTGAGACCCAGTACTTC.

The chain links TRBV6-5 to TRBJ1-5; D unclear. CDR1 and CDR2 (germline): MNHEY, SVGAGI. V was pared by 4 bases and J by 2 bases, with 6 bases between. The CDR3 spans 13 residues. CDR3 protein: CASSWRGNQPQHF. The CDR3 DNA reads TGTGCCAGCAGTTGGAGGGGCAATCAGCCCCAGCATTTT.

The chain joins TRBV5-1 to TRBJ2-5; D call uncertain. CDR1 and CDR2 (germline): SGHRS, YFSETQ. The CDR3 contains 14 residues. V lost 5 bases and J lost 3, with 14 bases in between. CDR3 DNA: TGCGCCAGCAGTCTTCGAACAGTAGAAGAGACCCAGTACTTC. This gives the protein CASSLRTVEETQYF.

The V and J genes are TRBV7-9 and TRBJ2-7, with D possibly being TRBD2 (6 bases). In germline, CDR1 is SEHNR, CDR2 FQNEAQ (reference sequence). The CDR3 totals 15 residues. With 2 bases removed from V and 1 base from J, the gap between germline ends came to 12 bases. CDR3 DNA sequence: TGTGCCAGCAGCTTACACGGGAGTGGGTCCTACGAGCAGTACTTC. As protein: CASSLHGSGSYEQYF.

This chain links TRBV6-6 with TRBJ1-2; D uncertain. Germline V CDR1 and CDR2: MNHNY, SVGAGI (reference sequence). V was pared by 2 bases and J by 1 base, with 8 bases between. The CDR3 sequence is 14 residues long. The chain's CDR3 is CASSYTDGNYGYTF. The CDR3 nucleotides read TGTGCCAGCAGTTACACAGACGGTAACTATGGCTACACCTTC.

J is TRBJ2-3 and V is TRBV5-1; 8 nucleotides agree with TRBD1. Germline loops: CDR1 SGHRS, CDR2 YFSETQ. The V gene end was trimmed by 4 bases and the J gene end by 5 bases; junction bases not matched to a gene: 18. The CDR3 sequence is 18 residues long. The CDR3 nucleotides are TGCGCCAGCAGCGAGGTTGGGACAGGTGTCCTAACTCGAGATACGCAGTATTTT. As protein: CASSEVGTGVLTRDTQYF.

The chain has TRBV7-9 and TRBJ1-1; tentatively, D is TRBD1 (6 bases). The CDR3 loop spans 17 amino acids. V lost 4 bases, J lost 6 bases, and 24 bases lay in between. Looked up from germline, CDR1 is SEHNR and CDR2 is FQNEAQ (reference sequence). The CDR3, as DNA: TGTGCCAGCAGCTCACCCAAAACGGACCAGGGGCGGCCTGAAGCTTTCTTT. Encoded protein: CASSSPKTDQGRPEAFF. The full variable domain, rest sourced from reference TRBV7-9 and TRBJ1-1, is DTGVSQNPRHKITKRGQNVTFRCDPISEHNRLYWYRQTLGQGPEFLTYFQNEAQLEKSRLLSDRFSAERPKGSFSTLEIQRTEQGDSAMYLCASSSPKTDQGRPEAFFGQGTRLTVV.

The chain recombines TRBV6-5 with TRBJ2-5, with 7 bases identical to TRBD1. The CDR3 runs 15 residues. Germline V gives CDR1 MNHEY, CDR2 SVGAGI. J was trimmed by 1 base and V by 0 bases; bases with no gene match: 2. The CDR3 here is CASSYSGDSQETQYF. The CDR3 nucleotides are TGTGCCAGCAGTTACTCGGGGGACAGCCAAGAGACCCAGTACTTC.

The CDR3 reads CASSYSGDRNYGYTF. CDR3 in DNA: TGTGCCAGCAGTTACTCTGGGGACAGGAACTATGGCTACACCTTC. The chain links TRBV6-5 to TRBJ1-2; 8 bases agree with TRBD1. J lost 2 bases, V lost 0 bases, and 2 bases had no gene match. The CDR3 covers 15 residues. Germline assignment: CDR1 MNHEY and CDR2 SVGAGI.

This chain uses TRBV5-4 with TRBJ1-2; TRBD1 agrees at 8 bases. V lost 5 bases, J lost 7 bases, and 7 bases stayed unmatched. CDR1 and CDR2 (germline): SGHNT, YYREEE (reference sequence). This CDR3 contains 13 residues. The CDR3 nucleotides read TGTGCCAGCAGTTTTCAGGGGGCGGTTGGCTACACCTTC. This codes for CASSFQGAVGYTF.

The table lists this clone with a count of one. The rearrangement uses TRBV19 and TRBJ2-2; possibly TRBD2 for D (6 bases). The CDR3 is made up of 16 amino acids. The germline CDR1 and CDR2 sequences are LNHDA and SQIVND (reference sequence). V was shortened by 3 bases and J by 5 bases, with 16 bases between the two germline ends. The CDR3 here is CASSIWGERKTGELFF. Here the CDR3 DNA reads TGTGCCAGTAGTATTTGGGGGGAACGAAAAACCGGGGAGCTGTTTTTT. The full variable domain, in which reference TRBV19 and TRBJ2-2 provide the parts outside the CDR3, is DGGITQSPKYLFRKEGQNVTLSCEQNLNHDAMYWYRQDPGQGLRLIYYSQIVNDFQKGDIAEGYSVSREKKESFPLTVTSAQKNPTAFYLCASSIWGERKTGELFFGEGSRLTVL.

V and J are TRBV9 and TRBJ2-5; D remains unclear. Germline CDR1 and CDR2: SGDLS and YYNGEE. V lost 3 bases, J lost 2 bases, and 14 bases lay in between. The CDR3 consists of 15 residues. Written as DNA, the CDR3 is TGTGCCAGCAGCGACGGAATTAGCTTACAAGAGACCCAGTACTTC. It codes for CASSDGISLQETQYF.